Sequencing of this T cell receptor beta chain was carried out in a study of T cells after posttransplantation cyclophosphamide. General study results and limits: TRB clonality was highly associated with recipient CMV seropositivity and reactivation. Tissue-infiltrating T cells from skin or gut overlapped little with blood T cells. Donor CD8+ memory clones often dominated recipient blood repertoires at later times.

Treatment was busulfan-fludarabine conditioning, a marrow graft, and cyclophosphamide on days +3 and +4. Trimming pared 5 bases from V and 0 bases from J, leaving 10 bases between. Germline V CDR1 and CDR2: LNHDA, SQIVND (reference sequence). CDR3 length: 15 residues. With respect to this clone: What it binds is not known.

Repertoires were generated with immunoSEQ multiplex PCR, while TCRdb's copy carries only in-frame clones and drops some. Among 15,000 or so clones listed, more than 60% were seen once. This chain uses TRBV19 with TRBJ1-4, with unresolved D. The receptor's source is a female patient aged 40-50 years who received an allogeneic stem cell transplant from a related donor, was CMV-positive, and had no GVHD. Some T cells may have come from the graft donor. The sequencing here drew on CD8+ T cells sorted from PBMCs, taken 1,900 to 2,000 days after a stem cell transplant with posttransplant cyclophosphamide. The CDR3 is CASSFMEATNEKLFF. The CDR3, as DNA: TGTGCCAGTAGTTTCATGGAGGCAACTAATGAAAAACTGTTTTTT.